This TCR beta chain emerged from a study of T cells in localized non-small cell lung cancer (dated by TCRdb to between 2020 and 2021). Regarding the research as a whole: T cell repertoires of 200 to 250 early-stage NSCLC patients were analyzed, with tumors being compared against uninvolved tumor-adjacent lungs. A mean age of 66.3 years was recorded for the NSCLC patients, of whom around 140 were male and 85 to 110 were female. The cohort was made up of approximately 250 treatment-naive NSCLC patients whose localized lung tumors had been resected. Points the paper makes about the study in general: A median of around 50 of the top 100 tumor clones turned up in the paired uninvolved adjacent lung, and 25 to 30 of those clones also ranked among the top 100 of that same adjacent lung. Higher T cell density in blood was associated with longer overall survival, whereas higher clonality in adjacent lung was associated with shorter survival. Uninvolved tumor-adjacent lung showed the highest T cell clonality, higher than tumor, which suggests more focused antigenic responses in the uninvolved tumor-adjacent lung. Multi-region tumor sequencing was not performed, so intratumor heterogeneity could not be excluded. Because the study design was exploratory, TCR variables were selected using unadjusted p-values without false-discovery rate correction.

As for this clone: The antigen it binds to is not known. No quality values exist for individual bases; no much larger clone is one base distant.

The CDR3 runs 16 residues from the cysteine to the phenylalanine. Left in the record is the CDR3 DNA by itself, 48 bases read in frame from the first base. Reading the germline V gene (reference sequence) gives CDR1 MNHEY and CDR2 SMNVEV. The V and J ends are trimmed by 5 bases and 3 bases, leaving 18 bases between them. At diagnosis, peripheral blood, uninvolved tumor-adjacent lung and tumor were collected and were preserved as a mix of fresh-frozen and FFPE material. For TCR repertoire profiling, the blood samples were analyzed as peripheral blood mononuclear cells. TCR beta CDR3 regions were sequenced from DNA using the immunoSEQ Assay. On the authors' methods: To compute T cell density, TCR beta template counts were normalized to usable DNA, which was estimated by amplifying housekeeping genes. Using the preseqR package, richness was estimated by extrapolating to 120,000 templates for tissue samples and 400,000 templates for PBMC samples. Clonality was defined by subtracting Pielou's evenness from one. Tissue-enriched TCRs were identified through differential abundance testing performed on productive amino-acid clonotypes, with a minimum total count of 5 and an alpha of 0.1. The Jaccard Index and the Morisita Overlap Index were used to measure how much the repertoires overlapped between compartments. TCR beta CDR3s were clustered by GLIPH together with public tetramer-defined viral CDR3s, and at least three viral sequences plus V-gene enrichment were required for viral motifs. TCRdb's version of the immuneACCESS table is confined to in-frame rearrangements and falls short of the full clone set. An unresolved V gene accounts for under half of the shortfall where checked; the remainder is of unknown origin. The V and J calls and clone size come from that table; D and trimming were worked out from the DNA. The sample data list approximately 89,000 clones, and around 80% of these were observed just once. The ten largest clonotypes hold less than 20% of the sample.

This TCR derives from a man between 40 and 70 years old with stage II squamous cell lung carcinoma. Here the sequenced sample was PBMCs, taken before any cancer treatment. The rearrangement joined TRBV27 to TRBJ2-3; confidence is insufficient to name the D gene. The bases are TGTGCCAGCAGTCCCACGATGAGGCCTGGTACAGATACGCAGTATTTT. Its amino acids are CASSPTMRPGTDTQYF.